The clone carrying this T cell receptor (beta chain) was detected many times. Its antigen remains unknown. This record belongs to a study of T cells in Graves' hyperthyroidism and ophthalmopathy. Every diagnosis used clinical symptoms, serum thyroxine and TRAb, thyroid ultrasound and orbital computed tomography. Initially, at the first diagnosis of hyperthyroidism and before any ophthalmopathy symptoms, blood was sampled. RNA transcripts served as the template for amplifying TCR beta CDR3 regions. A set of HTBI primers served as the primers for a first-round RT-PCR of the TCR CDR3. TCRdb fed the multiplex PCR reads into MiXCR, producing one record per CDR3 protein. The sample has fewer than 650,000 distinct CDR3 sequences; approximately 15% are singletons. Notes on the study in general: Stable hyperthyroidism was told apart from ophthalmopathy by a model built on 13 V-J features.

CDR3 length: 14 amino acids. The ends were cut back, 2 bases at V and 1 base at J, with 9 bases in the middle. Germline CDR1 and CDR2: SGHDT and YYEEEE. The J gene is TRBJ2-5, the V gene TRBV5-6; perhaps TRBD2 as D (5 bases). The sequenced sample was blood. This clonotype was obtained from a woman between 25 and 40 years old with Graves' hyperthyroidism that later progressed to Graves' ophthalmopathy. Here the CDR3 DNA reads TGTGCCAGCAGCTTAGCGGCAGCCCAAGAGACCCAGTACTTC. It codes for CASSLAAAQETQYF.